Each of the 30 T cell receptor beta chains below was sequenced from the same sample in a study of multiple sclerosis patients with progressive multifocal leukoencephalopathy. Noted time point: time of PML onset. Assay: immunoSEQ multiplex PCR; the TCRdb copy retains only in-frame clones and omits some. The profile covers some 28,000 clones, with approximately 85% appearing a single time and under 15% taken by the ten largest. This specimen was PBMCs, taken from a patient treated with natalizumab. These receptors were taken from a woman in her 30s with progressive multifocal leukoencephalopathy.

The chain joins TRBV19 to TRBJ2-2; D remains ambiguous. With 6 bases removed from V and 1 base from J, the gap between germline ends came to 12 bases. The CDR3 is 15 amino acids. From germline, CDR1 is LNHDA and CDR2 SQIVND (reference sequence). This CDR3 reads CASRRSSLNTGELFF. The CDR3 coding sequence is TGTGCCAGTAGAAGGAGTAGCTTGAACACCGGGGAGCTGTTTTTT.

This sequence joins TRBV9 and TRBJ1-6; no clear D gene. Germline CDR1 and CDR2: SGDLS and YYNGEE. V was clipped by 0 bases and J by 8 bases, with 9 bases between them. This CDR3 comprises 14 residues. The chain's CDR3 is CASSVGSLDSPLHF. CDR3 DNA sequence: TGTGCCAGCAGCGTAGGAAGTCTTGATTCACCCCTCCACTTT.

As for this clone: This specimen includes other DNA sequences encoding the same CDR3. This chain links TRBV27 with TRBJ1-1; TRBD1 aligns across 7 bases. The CDR3 totals 14 residues. Germline V lookup: CDR1 MNHEY, CDR2 SMNVEV (reference sequence). V lost 5 bases to trimming and J lost 5 bases; unmatched junction nucleotides: 8. The CDR3: CASSIRQGKTEAFF. CDR3 bases: TGTGCCAGCAGTATTAGACAGGGAAAGACTGAAGCTTTCTTT.

The chain recombines TRBV27 with TRBJ2-1; TRBD1 matches at 9 bases. The CDR3 extends over 16 amino acids. From germline, CDR1 is MNHEY and CDR2 SMNVEV (reference sequence). Trimming at V came to 5 bases and at J to 6 bases, leaving 11 bases not matched to a gene. CDR3 residues: CASSGGTGLNLNEQFF. The CDR3 DNA follows: TGTGCCAGCAGTGGGGGGACAGGGTTAAATCTCAATGAGCAGTTCTTC.

J is TRBJ2-7 and V is TRBV2; possible D gene TRBD2, 6 bases. V lost 6 bases to trimming and J lost 6 bases, with 15 bases between them. CDR1 is SNHLY, CDR2 FYNNEI, per germline. CDR3 length: 13 amino acids. CDR3 nucleotides: TGTGCCAGCAGCGGGGGTGGAATTACCGAGCAGTACTTC. It codes for CASSGGGITEQYF.

This sequence joins TRBV30 and TRBJ2-2; D remains ambiguous. Germline values: CDR1 GTSNPN, CDR2 SVGIG (reference sequence). The V end was cut by 3 bases, the J end by 0 bases, with 14 bases between. This CDR3 is built from 16 residues. CDR3 in DNA: TGTGCCTGGAGCGGAATACGGACGACGAACACCGGGGAGCTGTTTTTT. Protein product: CAWSGIRTTNTGELFF. The variable domain in full, completed from reference TRBV30 and TRBJ2-2, reads SQTIHQWPATLVQPVGSPLSLECTVEGTSNPNLYWYRQAAGRGLQLLFYSVGIGQISSEVPQNLSASRPQDRQFILSSKKLLLSDSGFYLCAWSGIRTTNTGELFFGEGSRLTVL.

The rearrangement joins TRBV2 to TRBJ2-7; D gene ambiguous. Germline V gene lookup returns CDR1 SNHLY and CDR2 FYNNEI. This CDR3 is 13 amino acids long. The germline V and J ends were trimmed by 4 bases and 6 bases, with 13 bases remaining between them. In nucleotides, the CDR3 is TGTGCCAGCAGTGTGGCAGGCGCCTCCGAGCAGTACTTC. Residues: CASSVAGASEQYF.

The chain is built from TRBV6-1 and TRBJ2-3; TRBD2 agrees at 15 bases. CDR1 is MNHNS and CDR2 is SASEGT in the germline V gene. The CDR3 is 15 residues long. The trim removed 4 bases at V and 4 bases at J, leaving 0 bases unmatched. This chain's CDR3 is CASSGTSGGADTQYF. In DNA form, the CDR3 reads TGTGCCAGCAGTGGGACTAGCGGGGGGGCAGATACGCAGTATTTT.

This chain uses TRBV10-2 with TRBJ2-7; the D is unclear. CDR3 size: 12 residues. Trimming removed 3 bases from V and 2 bases from J, with 5 bases in between. CDR1 is WSHSY and CDR2 is SAAADI in the germline V gene. The CDR3 sequence is CASSDLPYEQYF. Written as DNA, the CDR3 is TGCGCCAGCAGTGACCTCCCCTACGAGCAGTACTTC.

The V gene is TRBV6-4, the J gene TRBJ2-2; the D gene is possibly TRBD2 (6 bases). Looked up from germline, CDR1 is MRHNA and CDR2 is SNTAGT. The germline V and J ends were trimmed by 4 bases and 4 bases, with 10 bases remaining between them. The CDR3 runs 14 residues. The CDR3 here is CASSAGTATGELFF. The CDR3 coding sequence is TGTGCCAGCAGTGCCGGGACTGCCACCGGGGAGCTGTTTTTT.

The chain employs TRBV27 and TRBJ2-1, with 7 bases that match TRBD2. Germline V gives CDR1 MNHEY, CDR2 SMNVEV (reference sequence). The CDR3 is 14 amino acids. The ends lost 3 bases at V and 4 bases at J; junction bases unmatched: 3. The CDR3 loop reads CASSFLAAYNEQFF. The DNA for the CDR3 is TGTGCCAGCAGTTTTCTAGCGGCTTACAATGAGCAGTTCTTC.

This clone was seen more than once but under ten times. The chain recombines TRBV4-1 with TRBJ2-7; 13 bases are a match to TRBD2. V lost 3 bases and J lost 0; bases outside the gene matches: 2. CDR1 is MGHRA, CDR2 YSYEKL, per germline. There are 16 residues in the CDR3. The DNA of the CDR3 is TGCGCCAGCAGCCACCGACTAGCGGGGGGCTCCTACGAGCAGTACTTC. It translates to CASSHRLAGGSYEQYF.

The chain combines TRBV4-2 with TRBJ1-1; D is uncertain. The CDR3 consists of 13 residues. Germline lookup yields CDR1 LGHNA and CDR2 YNFKEQ. V lost 0 bases to trimming and J lost 1 base, with 3 bases between them. CDR3 sequence reads: CASSQEENTEAFF. CDR3 DNA sequence: TGTGCCAGCAGCCAAGAAGAGAACACTGAAGCTTTCTTT.

This chain connects TRBV5-1 to TRBJ2-3; the match to TRBD2 covers 8 bases. CDR3 length: 13 amino acids. Germline V gives CDR1 SGHRS, CDR2 YFSETQ. V dropped 5 bases and J dropped 4; count of bases not matched to a gene: 3. The CDR3 spells CASSLAGSDTQYF. The CDR3 nucleotides read TGCGCCAGCAGTTTAGCGGGGTCAGATACGCAGTATTTT. Full variable domain (outside the CDR3, taken from reference TRBV5-1 and TRBJ2-3): KAGVTQTPRYLIKTRGQQVTLSCSPISGHRSVSWYQQTPGQGLQFLFEYFSETQRNKGNFPGRFSGRQFSNSRSEMNVSTLELGDSALYLCASSLAGSDTQYFGPGTRLTVL.

This clone was seen a few times. J is TRBJ1-2 and V is TRBV11-1; maybe TRBD1 (5 bases). Germline assignment: CDR1 SGHAT and CDR2 FQDESV (reference sequence). The V and J ends lost 5 bases and 2 bases respectively, with 15 bases between them. The CDR3 consists of 15 residues. This chain's CDR3 is CASSTRDFGNYGYTF. The CDR3 bases are TGTGCCAGCAGCACCCGGGACTTCGGGAACTATGGCTACACCTTC.

The V and J genes are TRBV28 and TRBJ1-5, with 9 bases lining up with TRBD1. This CDR3 has 15 residues. J lost 3 bases, V lost 6 bases, and 6 bases had no gene match. CDR1 is MDHEN and CDR2 is SYDVKM in the germline V gene. The CDR3 coding sequence is TGTGCCAGCAGCTCCGGGACAGGGAACAATCAGCCCCAGCATTTT. It encodes CASSSGTGNNQPQHF.

The chain uses TRBV2 and TRBJ1-4; possible D gene TRBD1, 5 bases. This CDR3 is built from 14 residues. V was shortened by 7 bases and J by 0 bases, with 9 bases between the two germline ends. Germline CDR1 reads SNHLY; CDR2 reads FYNNEI. Written as DNA, the CDR3 is TGTGCCAGCACTACAGGAGCAACTAATGAAAAACTGTTTTTT. This encodes CASTTGATNEKLFF.

The V and J genes are TRBV27 and TRBJ2-3; D is possibly TRBD1 or TRBD2 (6 bases each). V was pared by 4 bases and J by 0 bases, with 17 bases between. Germline loops: CDR1 MNHEY, CDR2 SMNVEV (reference sequence). This CDR3 region has 17 residues. The CDR3: CASSSKGGDTSTDTQYF. Written as DNA, the CDR3 is TGTGCCAGCAGTTCCAAGGGGGGAGATACTAGCACAGATACGCAGTATTTT.

The V and J genes are TRBV5-6 and TRBJ2-5, with D possibly being TRBD2 (5 bases). V was shortened by 2 bases and J by 4 bases, with 15 bases between the two germline ends. This CDR3 contains 15 residues. The germline gives CDR1 SGHDT, CDR2 YYEEEE. CDR3 in amino acids: CASSLRVAIGETQYF. The CDR3 DNA follows: TGTGCCAGCAGCTTAAGAGTAGCGATCGGAGAGACCCAGTACTTC. Variable domain in full (rest from reference TRBV5-6 and TRBJ2-5): DAGVTQSPTHLIKTRGQQVTLRCSPKSGHDTVSWYQQALGQGPQFIFQYYEEEERQRGNFPDRFSGHQFPNYSSELNVNALLLGDSALYLCASSLRVAIGETQYFGPGTRLLVL.

The V and J genes are TRBV4-3 and TRBJ1-2; weak D call: TRBD1 (5 bases). Germline V gene sequence: CDR1 LGHNA, CDR2 YSLEER. V gave up 4 bases and J gave up 3 bases, with 18 bases separating them. The CDR3 sequence is 16 residues long. The CDR3 protein is CASSPVPGDGHYGYTF. The CDR3 coding sequence is TGCGCCAGCAGCCCAGTCCCTGGGGACGGTCACTATGGCTACACCTTC.

The chain recombines TRBV9 with TRBJ2-1; 10 bases fit TRBD2. The J segment lost 3 bases and the V segment lost 4 bases, leaving 7 bases of the junction unmatched. From germline, CDR1 is SGDLS and CDR2 YYNGEE. The CDR3 runs 16 residues. CDR3 nucleotides: TGTGCCAGCAGCCCCCAAGGACTAGCGGTCTACAATGAGCAGTTCTTC. As protein: CASSPQGLAVYNEQFF.

The chain is built from TRBV2 and TRBJ1-2; 9 bases map to TRBD1. The germline V gene encodes CDR1 SNHLY and CDR2 FYNNEI. This CDR3 spans 14 amino acids. The ends lost 7 bases at V and 8 bases at J; junction bases unmatched: 11. The CDR3 coding sequence is TGTGCCAGCACCGGACAGGGGATGCCTATGGGCTACACCTTC. Translation gives CASTGQGMPMGYTF.

The rearrangement uses TRBV7-8 and TRBJ1-2; possible D gene TRBD1, 5 bases. Germline loops: CDR1 SGHVS, CDR2 FQNEAQ. Trimming took off 0 bases at V and 1 base at J, with 15 bases between the two ends. The CDR3 consists of 17 residues. The CDR3 DNA follows: TGTGCCAGCAGCTTAGCTGGGGCCGGGCCCGTTAACTATGGCTACACCTTC. Amino acid sequence: CASSLAGAGPVNYGYTF.

This chain joins TRBV2 and TRBJ1-4; D not resolved. The V end was cut by 5 bases, the J end by 7 bases, with 8 bases between. The germline V gene has CDR1 SNHLY and CDR2 FYNNEI. CDR3 length equals 12 residues. CDR3 region: CASSQESEKLFF. The CDR3 DNA is TGTGCCAGCAGTCAGGAGAGTGAAAAACTGTTTTTT.

The chain uses TRBV7-8 and TRBJ1-1; 10 bases align to TRBD1. CDR1 is SGHVS, CDR2 FQNEAQ, per germline. Trimming at V came to 2 bases and at J to 0 bases, leaving 18 bases not matched to a gene. The CDR3 length is 21 residues. CDR3 protein: CASSLPPPTAGQGIMNTEAFF. The CDR3 nucleotides read TGTGCCAGCAGCTTACCCCCCCCCACTGCGGGACAGGGGATCATGAACACTGAAGCTTTCTTT.

This clone was found a few times. V is TRBV7-9 and J is TRBJ2-1; a possible D gene is TRBD1 (6 bases). The CDR3 loop spans 15 amino acids. The germline CDR1 and CDR2 sequences are SEHNR and FQNEAQ (reference sequence). Trimming cost V 2 bases and J 6 bases, with 14 bases left between them. The CDR3 protein is CASSLTQGIFNEQFF. The DNA for the CDR3 is TGTGCCAGCAGCTTAACACAGGGTATATTCAATGAGCAGTTCTTC.

On this clone: At one end the junction does not follow the germline gene, possibly because of a read error. The gene calls are TRBV5-1 and TRBJ2-1, with 10 bases lining up with TRBD2. From germline, CDR1 is SGHRS and CDR2 YFSETQ. The CDR3 consists of 15 residues. The CDR3 loop reads CASSLRAGGLYEQLF. The CDR3 nucleotides are TGCGCCAGCAGCTTGAGAGCGGGAGGGCTCTATGAGCAGCTCTTC.

In DNA, the CDR3 is TGTGCCAGCAGCCTTGGGGGGGAAGGAAACACCATATATTTT. As protein: CASSLGGEGNTIYF. The genes are TRBV28 and TRBJ1-3; maybe TRBD1 (5 bases). From germline, CDR1 is MDHEN and CDR2 SYDVKM. V lost 6 bases, J lost 4 bases, and 13 bases lay in between. CDR3 size: 14 residues.

Only one count was recorded for this clone. This chain's CDR3 is CASSSQRGLAGSTDTQYF. The DNA of the CDR3 is TGTGCCAGTAGTTCCCAAAGGGGACTAGCGGGAAGCACAGATACGCAGTATTTT. The chain uses TRBV19 and TRBJ2-3; 13 nucleotides agree with TRBD2. Trimming cost V 5 bases and J 0 bases; bases outside gene matches: 8. The CDR3 runs to 18 residues. The V gene's germline CDR1 is LNHDA and CDR2 SQIVND (reference sequence).

Comments on this clone: Other DNA sequences in this sample translate to the same CDR3. The chain uses TRBV7-6 and TRBJ2-3; 8 bases agree with TRBD2. The V gene's germline CDR1 is SGHVS and CDR2 FNYEAQ. The V segment lost 7 bases and the J segment 5 bases; nucleotides outside the gene matches: 20. CDR3 length equals 18 residues. CDR3 residues: CASTLGGSGVQRGDTQYF. In nucleotides, the CDR3 is TGTGCCAGCACCTTGGGGGGTAGCGGGGTCCAGCGAGGAGATACGCAGTATTTT.